This T cell receptor beta chain was retrieved from a study of shared clonotypes between healthy human individuals. This CDR3 has 12 amino acids. Looked up from germline, CDR1 is SGDLS and CDR2 is YYNGEE. The V and J ends lost 4 bases and 5 bases respectively, with 9 bases between them. CD45RO negativity and positive selection for CCR7 defined naive CD8 cells, a population that excluded terminally differentiated effector memory CD45RA+ cells. Here immunoSEQ multiplex PCR was the method, and the copy in TCRdb shows in-frame clones only, minus some. Among millions of clones listed, approximately 95% were seen once.

The sequence was collected from a man younger than 35 in good health. Specimen: naive CD8+ T cells sorted from blood. J is TRBJ1-2 and V is TRBV9; D gene uncertain. The CDR3 loop is CASSSTEYGYTF. The CDR3 nucleotides read TGTGCCAGCAGCAGTACGGAGTATGGCTACACCTTC.